Below are 27 T cell receptor beta chains sequenced from a single sample in a study of T cell responses to AZD1222 COVID-19 vaccine. Clones were sequenced by immunoSEQ multiplex PCR, and TCRdb holds only the in-frame ones, with some missing. Of tens of thousands of clones in the sample, roughly 88% are singletons; the top ten hold around 5.8%. The material was peripheral blood, obtained on day 0 of AZD1222 vaccination. Receptors were obtained from an adult in good health.

The chain has TRBV10-3 and TRBJ1-5; TRBD1 is a possible D gene (6 bases). Germline V gene lookup returns CDR1 ENHRY and CDR2 SYGVKD. Trimming took off 6 bases at V and 5 bases at J, with 17 bases between the two ends. The CDR3 loop spans 15 amino acids. This CDR3 is CAISRGQGRDQPQHF. In nucleotides, the CDR3 is TGTGCCATCAGCAGGGGTCAGGGTAGGGATCAGCCCCAGCATTTT.

This clone is a singleton in its sample. The J gene is TRBJ1-5, the V gene TRBV28; 7 bases align to TRBD1. This CDR3 is 16 amino acids long. CDR1 is MDHEN, CDR2 SYDVKM, per germline. The V segment lost 4 bases and the J segment 2 bases; nucleotides outside the gene matches: 8. The CDR3: CASSSPTGTGNQPQHF. The CDR3 DNA reads TGTGCCAGCAGTTCTCCCACCGGGACAGGCAATCAGCCCCAGCATTTT.

This chain joins TRBV12-3 or TRBV12-4 and TRBJ2-3; D not certain. The CDR3 runs to 11 residues. The V gene lost 3 bases and the J gene lost 8 bases, with 6 bases spanning the gap. CDR3 amino acids: CASSFLGTQYF. Written as DNA, the CDR3 is TGTGCCAGCAGTTTCTTAGGTACGCAGTATTTT.

The rearrangement uses TRBV7-2 and TRBJ2-5; D assignment may be TRBD1 or TRBD2 (5 bases each). V was shortened by 2 bases and J by 5 bases, with 12 bases between the two germline ends. The CDR3 is made up of 14 amino acids. Germline loops: CDR1 SGHTA, CDR2 FQGNSA. CDR3 region: CASSLNQGGETQYF. The CDR3 DNA sequence: TGTGCCAGCAGCTTAAATCAGGGCGGGGAGACCCAGTACTTC.

The V and J genes are TRBV5-1 and TRBJ1-3; 8 bases fit TRBD1. The CDR3 sequence is 18 residues long. V dropped 0 bases and J dropped 0; count of bases not matched to a gene: 8. Looked up from germline, CDR1 is SGHRS and CDR2 is YFSETQ. The CDR3 loop reads CASSLVPGGKTSGNTIYF. DNA of the CDR3: TGCGCCAGCAGCTTGGTCCCAGGGGGCAAAACCTCTGGAAACACCATATATTTT.

The chain carries TRBV9 and TRBJ1-2; a weak D match, TRBD1 (5 bases). Germline lookup yields CDR1 SGDLS and CDR2 YYNGEE. V was shortened by 0 bases and J by 5 bases, with 11 bases between the two germline ends. The CDR3 is made up of 14 amino acids. In DNA, the CDR3 is TGTGCCAGCAGCGTAGGGCAGGGCCAATATGGCTACACCTTC. It translates to CASSVGQGQYGYTF.

In nucleotides, the CDR3 is TGTGCCAGCAGCTTATACAATTCCGGGACTAGCGGGAGGGCCGATTTATTACACGAGCAGTTCTTC. Its protein product is CASSLYNSGTSGRADLLHEQFF. The rearrangement links TRBV7-6 to TRBJ2-1; 16 nucleotides agree with TRBD2. The CDR3 has 22 residues. Trimming took 2 bases from V and 10 from J; bases not matched to a gene: 23. Germline V CDR1 and CDR2: SGHVS, FNYEAQ.

The chain combines TRBV4-2 with TRBJ2-5; 7 bases map to TRBD1. This CDR3 contains 17 residues. In germline, CDR1 is LGHNA, CDR2 YNFKEQ. V trimming: 1 base; J trimming: 5 bases; junction bases outside the gene matches: 13. This CDR3 is CASSQGSDRVARETQYF. The DNA for the CDR3 is TGTGCCAGCAGCCAAGGGAGCGACAGGGTAGCGCGGGAGACCCAGTACTTC.

This sequence joins TRBV3-1 (or the pseudogene TRBV3-2) and TRBJ2-7; TRBD2 might be the D (5 bases). Germline CDR1 is LGHDT and CDR2 is YNNKEL (reference sequence). V gave up 4 bases and J gave up 0 bases, with 13 bases separating them. The CDR3 has 15 residues. The CDR3 sequence: CASSPYSGLSYEQYF. In DNA form, the CDR3 reads TGTGCCAGCAGCCCCTACAGCGGCCTCTCCTACGAGCAGTACTTC.

V is TRBV3-1 (or the pseudogene TRBV3-2) and J is TRBJ2-5; 13 bases map to TRBD2. Looked up from germline, CDR1 is LGHDT and CDR2 is YNNKEL (reference sequence). V was clipped by 3 bases and J by 3 bases; unmatched bases: 4. This CDR3 region has 16 residues. CDR3 loop: CASSHPGLAGKETQYF. CDR3 nucleotides: TGTGCCAGCAGCCACCCGGGACTAGCGGGAAAAGAGACCCAGTACTTC.

The chain has TRBV9 and TRBJ2-7; 8 bases line up with TRBD2. Trimming removed 4 bases from V and 1 base from J; junction bases left unmatched: 7. Germline lookup yields CDR1 SGDLS and CDR2 YYNGEE. The CDR3 covers 15 residues. CDR3 amino acids: CASSPLGTSSYEQYF. As DNA, the CDR3 is TGTGCCAGCAGCCCACTAGGGACTAGTTCCTACGAGCAGTACTTC.

The chain employs TRBV6-2 or TRBV6-3 and TRBJ1-1; possibly TRBD1 for D (5 bases). Trimming left V 6 bases short and J 5 bases short, with 16 bases between. CDR3 size: 14 residues. CDR1 is MNHEY, CDR2 SVGEGT, per germline. CDR3 coding DNA: TGTGCCAGCAGCCACGGGACTTTGTGGACTGAAGCTTTCTTT. Amino acids: CASSHGTLWTEAFF.

The chain carries TRBV6-4 and TRBJ2-1; 12 bases align to TRBD2. The J segment lost 7 bases and the V segment lost 3 bases, leaving 4 bases of the junction unmatched. The CDR3 is 15 residues long. Germline V CDR1 and CDR2: MRHNA, SNTAGT. CDR3 bases: TGTGCCAGCAGTGAGACTAGCGGGAGAGGTAATGAGCAGTTCTTC. Encoded protein: CASSETSGRGNEQFF.

This chain joins TRBV3-1 (or the pseudogene TRBV3-2) and TRBJ2-7; 12 bases are a match to TRBD2. With V trimmed by 4 bases and J by 2 bases, 9 bases remained unmatched. Germline V gene sequence: CDR1 LGHDT, CDR2 YNNKEL (reference sequence). The length of the CDR3 is 17 residues. The CDR3 sequence: CASSPDRLAGVPYEQYF. DNA of the CDR3: TGTGCCAGCAGCCCGGATCGACTAGCGGGAGTTCCCTACGAGCAGTACTTC.

This chain links TRBV6-5 with TRBJ1-1; 7 bases are a match to TRBD1. Trimming cost V 6 bases and J 6 bases; bases outside gene matches: 7. Germline V gives CDR1 MNHEY, CDR2 SVGAGI. The CDR3 has 13 amino acids. The CDR3 DNA reads as TGTGCCAGCAGCCCCCAGGGGGTCTCTGAAGCTTTCTTT. Residues: CASSPQGVSEAFF.

CDR3 amino acids: CASSKQGSGELFF. CDR3 in DNA: TGTGCCAGCAGCAAACAGGGGTCGGGGGAGCTGTTTTTT. The chain has TRBV7-2 and TRBJ2-2; 7 bases agree with TRBD1. CDR1 and CDR2 from the germline V gene are SGHTA and FQGNSA. The CDR3 runs 13 residues. V lost 5 bases to trimming and J lost 8 bases; unmatched junction nucleotides: 5. Using reference TRBV7-2 and TRBJ2-2 for the parts outside the CDR3, the full variable domain is GAGVSQSPSNKVTEKGKDVELRCDPISGHTALYWYRQSLGQGLEFLIYFQGNSAPDKSGLPSDRFSAERTGGSVSTLTIQRTQQEDSAVYLCASSKQGSGELFFGEGSRLTVL.

The chain is built from TRBV7-9 and TRBJ2-3, with a tentative D call TRBD2 (5 bases). Germline-derived CDR1 and CDR2 are SEHNR and FQNEAQ (reference sequence). The V end was cut by 1 base, the J end by 5 bases, with 13 bases between. The CDR3 extends over 15 amino acids. This CDR3 is CASSLVLDWGDTQYF. Here the CDR3 DNA reads TGTGCCAGCAGCTTAGTCTTGGACTGGGGAGATACGCAGTATTTT.

The CDR3: CASIEPEVSSEKLFF. CDR3 nucleotides: TGTGCCAGCATTGAGCCCGAGGTTAGTAGTGAAAAACTGTTTTTT. The chain joins TRBV9 to TRBJ1-4; D call uncertain. The CDR3 has 15 residues. The V end was cut by 6 bases, the J end by 7 bases, with 19 bases between. Germline CDR1 is SGDLS and CDR2 is YYNGEE. Variable domain in full (rest from reference TRBV9 and TRBJ1-4): DSGVTQTPKHLITATGQRVTLRCSPRSGDLSVYWYQQSLDQGLQFLIQYYNGEERAKGNILERFSAQQFPDLHSELNLSSLELGDSALYFCASIEPEVSSEKLFFGSGTQLSVL.

The chain couples TRBV14 to TRBJ2-1; D may match TRBD1 or TRBD2 (5 bases each). Germline V gene data show CDR1 as SGHDN and CDR2 as FVKESK. This CDR3 has 19 residues. The V gene lost 3 bases and the J gene lost 8 bases, with 29 bases spanning the gap. Written as DNA, the CDR3 is TGTGCCAGCAGCCAGGTAACCGGGACCCCCGGTATTATTTTCCATGAGCAGTTCTTC. Translating gives CASSQVTGTPGIIFHEQFF.

Concerning this clone: Different DNA sequences within this sample yield the same CDR3. J is TRBJ1-5 and V is TRBV7-9, with unresolved D. V shed 2 bases and J shed 2 bases, with 4 bases lying between them. This CDR3 is 13 amino acids long. The germline V gene has CDR1 SEHNR and CDR2 FQNEAQ (reference sequence). The CDR3 region is CASSLSGNQPQHF. The DNA for the CDR3 is TGTGCCAGCAGCTTAAGCGGCAATCAGCCCCAGCATTTT.

V is TRBV30 and J is TRBJ1-4; TRBD1 is a possible D gene (6 bases). Per the germline V gene, CDR1 is GTSNPN and CDR2 is SVGIG (reference sequence). V dropped 2 bases and J dropped 7 bases, with 14 bases sitting between them. This CDR3 is 14 amino acids long. In nucleotides, the CDR3 is TGTGCCTGGAGTACAGGGTTGGGCGGTGAAAAACTGTTTTTT. Its protein is CAWSTGLGGEKLFF.

This clone has a single count. The chain uses TRBV29-1 and TRBJ1-2; the match to TRBD1 covers 7 bases. V lost 6 bases and J lost 2; bases outside the gene matches: 6. The CDR3 is made up of 13 amino acids. CDR1 is SQVTM and CDR2 is ANQGSEA in the germline V gene. Here the CDR3 DNA reads TGCAGCGTAACAGGGGCAGTCAACTATGGCTACACCTTC. The encoded protein is CSVTGAVNYGYTF.

The J gene is TRBJ2-6, the V gene TRBV19; D ambiguous. The CDR3 covers 13 residues. Between the trimmed V and J ends, which lost 3 bases and 2 bases, there was a span of 2 bases. CDR1 and CDR2 from the germline V gene are LNHDA and SQIVND (reference sequence). The chain's CDR3 is CASSITGANVLTF. The CDR3 nucleotides are TGTGCCAGTAGTATCACTGGGGCCAACGTCCTGACTTTC. Complete variable domain (other parts from reference TRBV19 and TRBJ2-6): DGGITQSPKYLFRKEGQNVTLSCEQNLNHDAMYWYRQDPGQGLRLIYYSQIVNDFQKGDIAEGYSVSREKKESFPLTVTSAQKNPTAFYLCASSITGANVLTFGAGSRLTVL.

The chain couples TRBV5-1 to TRBJ2-7; 8 bases map to TRBD1. Per germline, CDR1 SGHRS and CDR2 YFSETQ. This CDR3 spans 13 amino acids. V lost 0 bases and J lost 6; bases outside the gene matches: 2. As DNA, the CDR3 is TGCGCCAGCAGCTTGGACAGGGGGGCCGAGCAGTACTTC. It codes for CASSLDRGAEQYF.

The chain joins TRBV5-1 to TRBJ1-2, with 8 bases that match TRBD1. CDR3 size: 14 residues. J was trimmed by 4 bases and V by 0 bases; bases with no gene match: 2. Germline V lookup: CDR1 SGHRS, CDR2 YFSETQ. This CDR3 is CASSLDRGAYGYTF. Here the CDR3 DNA reads TGCGCCAGCAGCTTGGACAGGGGGGCCTATGGCTACACCTTC.

This chain joins TRBV24-1 and TRBJ2-3; a possible D gene is TRBD1 (5 bases). V was clipped by 2 bases and J by 4 bases, with 12 bases between them. This CDR3 has 15 amino acids. Germline loops: CDR1 KGHDR, CDR2 SFDVKD. The CDR3: CATSDYSWGPDTQYF. In DNA, the CDR3 is TGTGCCACCAGTGATTATAGCTGGGGCCCAGATACGCAGTATTTT.

The chain combines TRBV24-1 with TRBJ2-1; D is possibly TRBD2 (6 bases). V lost 4 bases, J lost 3 bases, and 12 bases lay in between. There are 15 residues in the CDR3. Germline values: CDR1 KGHDR, CDR2 SFDVKD. The CDR3 is CATSDTAGVYNEQFF. The CDR3 DNA reads TGTGCCACCAGTGACACAGCGGGTGTCTACAATGAGCAGTTCTTC.